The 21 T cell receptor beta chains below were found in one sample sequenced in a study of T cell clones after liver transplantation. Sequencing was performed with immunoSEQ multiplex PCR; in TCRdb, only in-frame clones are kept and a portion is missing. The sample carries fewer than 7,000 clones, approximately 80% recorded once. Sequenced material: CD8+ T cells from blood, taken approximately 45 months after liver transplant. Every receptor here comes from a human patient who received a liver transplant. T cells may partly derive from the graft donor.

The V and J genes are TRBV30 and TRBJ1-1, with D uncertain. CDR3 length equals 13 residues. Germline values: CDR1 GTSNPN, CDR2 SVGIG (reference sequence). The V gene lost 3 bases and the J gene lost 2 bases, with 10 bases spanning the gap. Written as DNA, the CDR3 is TGTGCCTGGAGCTTGGGTCCAAACACTGAAGCTTTCTTT. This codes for CAWSLGPNTEAFF.

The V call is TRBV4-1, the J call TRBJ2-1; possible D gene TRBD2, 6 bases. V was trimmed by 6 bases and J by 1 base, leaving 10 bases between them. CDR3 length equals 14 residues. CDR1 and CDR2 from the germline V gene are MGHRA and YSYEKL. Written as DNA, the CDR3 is TGCGCCAGCAGAACTAGCCCTTCCTACAATGAGCAGTTCTTC. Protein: CASRTSPSYNEQFF.

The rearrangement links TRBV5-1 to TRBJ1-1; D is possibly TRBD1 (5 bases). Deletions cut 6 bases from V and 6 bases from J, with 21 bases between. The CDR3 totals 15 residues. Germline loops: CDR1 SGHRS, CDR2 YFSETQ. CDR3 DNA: TGCGCCAGCATCCCATGGGGGTCAGAGGCCTCTGAAGCTTTCTTT. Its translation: CASIPWGSEASEAFF.

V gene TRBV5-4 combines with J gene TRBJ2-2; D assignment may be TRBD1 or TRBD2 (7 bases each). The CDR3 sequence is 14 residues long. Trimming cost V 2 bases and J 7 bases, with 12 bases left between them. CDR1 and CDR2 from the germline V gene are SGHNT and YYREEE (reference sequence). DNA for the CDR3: TGTGCCAGCAGCTTCAGGGGGGGTAACGGGGAGCTGTTTTTT. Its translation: CASSFRGGNGELFF.

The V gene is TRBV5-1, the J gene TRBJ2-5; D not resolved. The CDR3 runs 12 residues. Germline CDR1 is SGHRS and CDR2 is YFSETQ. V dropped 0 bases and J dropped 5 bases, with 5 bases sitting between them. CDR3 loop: CASSLEAETQYF. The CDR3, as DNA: TGCGCCAGCAGCTTGGAGGCTGAGACCCAGTACTTC.

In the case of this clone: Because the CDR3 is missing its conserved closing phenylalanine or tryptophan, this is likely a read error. In nucleotides, the CDR3 is TGTGCCAGCAGTGTACCGCAATATGGCTACACCCTC. This translates into CASSVPQYGYTL. V is TRBV28 and J is TRBJ1-2, with D unresolved. From germline, CDR1 is MDHEN and CDR2 SYDVKM. Trimming took off 5 bases at V and 5 bases at J, with 9 bases between the two ends. CDR3 length: 12 amino acids.

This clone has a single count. CDR3 bases: TGTGCCAGCCTTGGGACTTGGGAGACCCAGTACTTC. It translates to CASLGTWETQYF. This chain joins TRBV11-3 and TRBJ2-5; the D gene is possibly TRBD2 (6 bases). From germline, CDR1 is SGHNT and CDR2 YENEEA. The CDR3 has 12 residues. Trimming took 8 bases from V and 5 from J, leaving 12 bases between them.

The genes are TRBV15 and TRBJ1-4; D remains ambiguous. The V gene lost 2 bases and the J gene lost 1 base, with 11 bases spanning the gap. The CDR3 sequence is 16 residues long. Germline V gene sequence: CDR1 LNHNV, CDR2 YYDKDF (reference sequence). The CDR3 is CATSRPYSGTNEKLFF. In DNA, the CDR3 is TGTGCCACCAGCAGACCGTATAGCGGAACTAATGAAAAACTGTTTTTT.

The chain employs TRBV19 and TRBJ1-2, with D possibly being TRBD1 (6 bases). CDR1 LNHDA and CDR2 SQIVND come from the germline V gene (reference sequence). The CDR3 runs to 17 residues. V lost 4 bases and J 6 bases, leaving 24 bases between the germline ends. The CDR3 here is CASSTIYRIPGEDGYTF. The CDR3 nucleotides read TGTGCCAGTAGTACTATATACCGGATCCCAGGGGAGGATGGCTACACCTTC.

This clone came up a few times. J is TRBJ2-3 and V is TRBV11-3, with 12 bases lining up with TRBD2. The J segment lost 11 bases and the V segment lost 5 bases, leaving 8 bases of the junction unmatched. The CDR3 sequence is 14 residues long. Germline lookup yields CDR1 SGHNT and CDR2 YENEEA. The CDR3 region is CASSTATSGRMQYF. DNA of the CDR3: TGTGCCAGCAGCACCGCGACTAGCGGGAGAATGCAGTATTTT. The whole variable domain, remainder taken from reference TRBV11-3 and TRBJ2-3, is EAGVVQSPRYKIIEKKQPVAFWCNPISGHNTLYWYLQNLGQGPELLIRYENEEAVDDSQLPKDRFSAERLKGVDSTLKIQPAELGDSAVYLCASSTATSGRMQYFGPGTRLTVL.

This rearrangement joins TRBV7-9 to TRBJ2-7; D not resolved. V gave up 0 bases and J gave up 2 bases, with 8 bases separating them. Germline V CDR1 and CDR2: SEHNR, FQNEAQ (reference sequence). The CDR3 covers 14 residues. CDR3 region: CASSLARFPYEQYF. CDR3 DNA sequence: TGTGCCAGCAGCTTAGCGCGGTTTCCCTACGAGCAGTACTTC.

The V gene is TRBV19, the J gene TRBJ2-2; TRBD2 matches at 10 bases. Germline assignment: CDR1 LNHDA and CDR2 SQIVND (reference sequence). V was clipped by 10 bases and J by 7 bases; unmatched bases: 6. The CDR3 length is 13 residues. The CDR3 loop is CAIGIAGGGELFF. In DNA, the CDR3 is TGTGCCATTGGTATAGCGGGAGGCGGGGAGCTGTTTTTT.

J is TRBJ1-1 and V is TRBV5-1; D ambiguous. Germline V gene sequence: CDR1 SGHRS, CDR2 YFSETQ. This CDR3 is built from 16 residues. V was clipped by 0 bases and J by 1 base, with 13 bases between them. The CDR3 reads CASSLGFAGRNTEAFF. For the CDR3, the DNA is TGCGCCAGCAGCTTGGGATTTGCGGGCAGGAACACTGAAGCTTTCTTT. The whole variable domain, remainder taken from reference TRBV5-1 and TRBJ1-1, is KAGVTQTPRYLIKTRGQQVTLSCSPISGHRSVSWYQQTPGQGLQFLFEYFSETQRNKGNFPGRFSGRQFSNSRSEMNVSTLELGDSALYLCASSLGFAGRNTEAFFGQGTRLTVV.

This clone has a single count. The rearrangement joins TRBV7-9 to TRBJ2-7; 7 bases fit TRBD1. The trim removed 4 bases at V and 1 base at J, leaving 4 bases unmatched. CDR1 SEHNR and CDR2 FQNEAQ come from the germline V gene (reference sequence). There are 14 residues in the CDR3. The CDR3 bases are TGTGCCAGCAGCTATCCACAGGGGTCCTACGAGCAGTACTTC. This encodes CASSYPQGSYEQYF. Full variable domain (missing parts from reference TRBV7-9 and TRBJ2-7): DTGVSQNPRHKITKRGQNVTFRCDPISEHNRLYWYRQTLGQGPEFLTYFQNEAQLEKSRLLSDRFSAERPKGSFSTLEIQRTEQGDSAMYLCASSYPQGSYEQYFGPGTRLTVT.

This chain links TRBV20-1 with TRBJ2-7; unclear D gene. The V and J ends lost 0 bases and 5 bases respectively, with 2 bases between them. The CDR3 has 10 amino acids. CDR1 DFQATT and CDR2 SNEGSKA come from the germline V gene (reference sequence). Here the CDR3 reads CSARDHEQYF. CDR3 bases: TGCAGTGCTAGAGACCACGAGCAGTACTTC.

The CDR3, as DNA: TGTGCCAGCAGCCCCCCGGCCCAGTACTTC. The encoded protein is CASSPPAQYF. This chain links TRBV7-2 with TRBJ2-5; D unclear. Trimming removed 5 bases from V and 9 bases from J, with 7 bases in between. The CDR3 length is 10 residues. Germline V gives CDR1 SGHTA, CDR2 FQGNSA.

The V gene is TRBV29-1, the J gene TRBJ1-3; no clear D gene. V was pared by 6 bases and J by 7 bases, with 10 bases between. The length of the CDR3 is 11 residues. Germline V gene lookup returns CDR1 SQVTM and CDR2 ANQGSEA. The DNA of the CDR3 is TGCAGCGTCCGGATTGGCAACACCATATATTTT. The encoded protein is CSVRIGNTIYF.

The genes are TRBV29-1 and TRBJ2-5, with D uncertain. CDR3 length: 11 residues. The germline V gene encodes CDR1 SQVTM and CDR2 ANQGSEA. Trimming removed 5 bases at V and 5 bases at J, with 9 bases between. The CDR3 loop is CSVQVVETQYF. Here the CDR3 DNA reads TGCAGCGTTCAAGTCGTGGAGACCCAGTACTTC.

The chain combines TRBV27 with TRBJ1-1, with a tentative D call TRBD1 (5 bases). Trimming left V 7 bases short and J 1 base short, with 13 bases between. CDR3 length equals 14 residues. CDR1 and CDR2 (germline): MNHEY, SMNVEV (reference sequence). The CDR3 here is CASKSGAGNTEAFF. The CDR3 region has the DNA TGTGCCAGCAAGTCCGGGGCGGGGAACACTGAAGCTTTCTTT.

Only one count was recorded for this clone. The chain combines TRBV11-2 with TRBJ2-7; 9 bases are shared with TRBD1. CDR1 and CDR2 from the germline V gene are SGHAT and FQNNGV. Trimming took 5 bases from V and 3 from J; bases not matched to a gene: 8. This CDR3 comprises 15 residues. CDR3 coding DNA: TGTGCCAGCAGCCCTCCCCTGGACAGGGGCTACGAGCAGTACTTC. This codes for CASSPPLDRGYEQYF.

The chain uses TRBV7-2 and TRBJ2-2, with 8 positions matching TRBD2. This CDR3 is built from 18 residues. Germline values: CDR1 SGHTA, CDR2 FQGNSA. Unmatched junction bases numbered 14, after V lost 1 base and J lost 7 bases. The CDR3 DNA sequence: TGTGCCAGCAGCTTAGAAAGGACTTCCAGCGGGAGCCGCGGGGAGCTGTTTTTT. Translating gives CASSLERTSSGSRGELFF.